This TCR beta chain was sequenced for a study of control samples from healthy donors and cancer patients (dated by TCRdb to the early 2020s). The junction shows trimming of 5 bases on V and 9 bases on J, plus 8 bases between the germline ends. From the cysteine up to the phenylalanine, the CDR3 has a length of 12 residues. Here the CDR3 DNA is all that survives: 36 bases in frame from base 1. From a lookup of the germline V gene, CDR1 and CDR2 are LGHNA and YNFKEQ. In this sample, this clone turned up a few times. This receptor's antigen is unknown. There are no base qualities to consult, and no much larger clone falls within one base. Libraries came from the immunoSEQ multiplex PCR assay. TCRdb stores this immuneACCESS table with in-frame sequences only. Part of the clones is absent; in the studies checked, under half of the shortfall reflects unresolved V genes, and no reason is known for the rest. The sample yields about 80,000 clones; 80% to 90% were counted once. The ten largest clones take up around a tenth of the sample.

The material sequenced was PBMCs. The chain is made from TRBV4-2 and TRBJ1-6; the D gene is perhaps TRBD1, on 5 matching bases. The source is a man between 60 and 75 years old with head and neck cancer. The CDR3 corresponds to CASSRGGSPLHF. The nucleotide sequence reads as follows: TGTGCCAGCAGCAGGGGAGGTTCACCCCTCCACTTT.